This TCR beta chain came from a study of cytomegalovirus exposure and HLA in healthy donors. Per germline, CDR1 SGDLS and CDR2 YYNGEE. Between the trimmed V and J ends, which lost 3 bases and 9 bases, there was a span of 17 bases. The CDR3 covers 14 residues. The PCR had 60 Vbeta and 13 Jbeta primers. Measured with immunoSEQ multiplex PCR; TCRdb has only the in-frame clones, and not every one. This table has roughly 160,000 clones, about 75% appearing once. The sequenced material came from PBMCs. J is TRBJ2-3 and V is TRBV9; D is perhaps TRBD2 (5 bases). The clonotype was recovered from a female donor in good health and CMV-seronegative. The CDR3 nucleotides read TGTGCCAGCAGCGAGACCCCACTAGGGTGCACGCAGTATTTT. Translated, it gives CASSETPLGCTQYF.